This TCR beta chain originates from a study of CD8+ T cells in alopecia areata. RNA extraction and reverse transcription yielded cDNA as sequencing template. Method: immunoSEQ multiplex PCR; TCRdb's copy keeps in-frame clones and lacks some. The repertoire has about 140,000 clones, roughly 54% of them found once; the top ten carry 15% to 20%. The CDR3 contains 15 residues. Trimming stripped 0 bases from V and 4 bases from J, with 10 bases between. In germline, CDR1 is GTSNPN, CDR2 SVGIG (reference sequence). Treatment meaning: oral pan-JAK inhibitor, 5-10 mg twice daily. This clone was counted once. The receptor's source is a human donor with alopecia areata. The material was CD8+ T cells sorted from blood, obtained at week 4, from a patient treated with tofacitinib. The chain employs TRBV30 and TRBJ2-6; tentative D call: TRBD2 (5 bases). The CDR3 DNA reads TGTGCCTGGAGTGTACTAGGGTCCGGGGCCAACGTCCTGACTTTC. Protein: CAWSVLGSGANVLTF.